What follows is one TCR beta chain and its context. Antigen: not known. The study excluded patients with uncontrolled infection, other autoimmune disease, pregnancy or lactation. This specimen comes from a study of T cells in Graves' hyperthyroidism and ophthalmopathy. Broader study findings: Peripheral blood also featured most of the thyroid clonotypes expanded above 0.001.

The CDR3 runs 15 residues. The germline V gene has CDR1 SEHNR and CDR2 FQNEAQ (reference sequence). The germline V and J ends were trimmed by 8 bases and 1 base, with 18 bases remaining between them. TCR beta CDR3 sequences were amplified from RNA transcripts. HTBI primers were used for first-round RT-PCR of the TCR CDR3. TCRdb used MiXCR to reprocess the multiplex PCR reads, holding one entry per CDR3 protein. This table holds 480,000 or so distinct CDR3 sequences, approximately 48% found once. This clonotype originated in an adult woman with Graves' disease, either hyperthyroidism or ophthalmopathy (not recorded which). The chain joins TRBV7-9 to TRBJ2-7, with D tentatively TRBD2 (6 bases). Sequencing was carried out using peripheral blood or thyroid tissue (not recorded which). CDR3 sequence: CASDDSGTLSYEQYF. Here the CDR3 DNA reads TGTGCCAGCGACGATTCCGGGACTCTGTCCTACGAGCAGTACTTC.